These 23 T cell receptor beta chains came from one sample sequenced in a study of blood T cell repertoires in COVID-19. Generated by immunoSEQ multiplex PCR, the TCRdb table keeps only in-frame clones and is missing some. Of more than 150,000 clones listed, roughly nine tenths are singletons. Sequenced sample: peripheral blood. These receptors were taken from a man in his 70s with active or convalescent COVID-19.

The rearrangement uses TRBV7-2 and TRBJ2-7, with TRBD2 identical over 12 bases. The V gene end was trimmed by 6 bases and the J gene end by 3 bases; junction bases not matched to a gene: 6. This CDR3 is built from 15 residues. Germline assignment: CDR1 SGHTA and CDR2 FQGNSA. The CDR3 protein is CASRSSSGGVYEQYF. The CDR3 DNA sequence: TGTGCCAGCAGGTCGTCTAGCGGGGGGGTCTACGAGCAGTACTTC.

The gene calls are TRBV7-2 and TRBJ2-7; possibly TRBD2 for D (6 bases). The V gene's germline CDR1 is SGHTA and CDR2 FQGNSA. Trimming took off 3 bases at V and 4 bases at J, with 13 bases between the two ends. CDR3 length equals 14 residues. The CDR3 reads CASSFSGARYEQYF. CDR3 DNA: TGTGCCAGCAGCTTTTCGGGAGCTAGGTACGAGCAGTACTTC.

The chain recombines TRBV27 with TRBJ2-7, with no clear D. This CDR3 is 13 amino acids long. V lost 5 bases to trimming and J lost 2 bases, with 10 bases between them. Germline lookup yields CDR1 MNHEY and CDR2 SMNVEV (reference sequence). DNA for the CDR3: TGTGCCAGCAGTCCCCGTTATGCCTACGAGCAGTACTTC. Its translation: CASSPRYAYEQYF.

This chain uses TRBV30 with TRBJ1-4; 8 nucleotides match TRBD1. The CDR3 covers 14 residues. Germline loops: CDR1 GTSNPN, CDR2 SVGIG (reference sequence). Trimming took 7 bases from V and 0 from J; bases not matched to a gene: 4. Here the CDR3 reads CASGQGATNEKLFF. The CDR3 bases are TGTGCCTCCGGACAGGGAGCAACTAATGAAAAACTGTTTTTT.

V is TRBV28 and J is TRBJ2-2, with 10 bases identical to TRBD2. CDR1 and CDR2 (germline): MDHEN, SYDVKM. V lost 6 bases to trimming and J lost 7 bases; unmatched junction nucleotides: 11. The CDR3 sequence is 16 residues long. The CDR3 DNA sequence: TGTGCCAGCAGCCAAACCGGGACTAGCGTCCACGGGGAGCTGTTTTTT. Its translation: CASSQTGTSVHGELFF.

The CDR3 bases are TGCGCCAGCAGACGCGGTGTTCAGACGGATCAGCCCCAGCATTTT. Protein product: CASRRGVQTDQPQHF. The chain is built from TRBV10-2 and TRBJ1-5; D gene ambiguous. The CDR3 is made up of 15 amino acids. The V end was cut by 6 bases, the J end by 5 bases, with 17 bases between. CDR1 is WSHSY and CDR2 is SAAADI in the germline V gene.

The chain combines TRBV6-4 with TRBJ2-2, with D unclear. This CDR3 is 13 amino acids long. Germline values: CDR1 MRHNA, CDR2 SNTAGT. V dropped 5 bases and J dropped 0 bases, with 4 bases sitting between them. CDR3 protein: CASSNTNTGELFF. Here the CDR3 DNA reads TGTGCCAGCAGTAACACGAACACCGGGGAGCTGTTTTTT.

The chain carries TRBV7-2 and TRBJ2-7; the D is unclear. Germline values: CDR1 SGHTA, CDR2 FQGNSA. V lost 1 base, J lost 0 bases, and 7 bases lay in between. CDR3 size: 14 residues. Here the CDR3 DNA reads TGTGCCAGCAGCTTAGGTCCGAGCTCCTACGAGCAGTACTTC. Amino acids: CASSLGPSSYEQYF.

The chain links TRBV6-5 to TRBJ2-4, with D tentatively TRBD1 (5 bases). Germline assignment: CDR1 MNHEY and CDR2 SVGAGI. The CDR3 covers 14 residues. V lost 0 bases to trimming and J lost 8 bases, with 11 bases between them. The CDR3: CASSYSGEMDIQYF. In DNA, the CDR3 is TGTGCCAGCAGTTACTCAGGGGAAATGGACATTCAGTACTTC.

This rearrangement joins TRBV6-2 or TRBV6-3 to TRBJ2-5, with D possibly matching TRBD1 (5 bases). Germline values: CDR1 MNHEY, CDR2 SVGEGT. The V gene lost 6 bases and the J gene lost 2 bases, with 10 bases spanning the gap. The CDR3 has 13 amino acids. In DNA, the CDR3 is TGTGCCAGCAGCGGACAAGATCAAGAGACCCAGTACTTC. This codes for CASSGQDQETQYF.

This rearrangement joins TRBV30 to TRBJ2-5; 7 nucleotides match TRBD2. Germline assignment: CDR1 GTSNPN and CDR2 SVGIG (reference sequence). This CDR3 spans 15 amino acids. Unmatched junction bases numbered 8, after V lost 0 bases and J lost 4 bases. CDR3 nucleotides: TGTGCCTGGAGTGTTGGTGGGAGGGCCGGAGAGACCCAGTACTTC. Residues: CAWSVGGRAGETQYF.

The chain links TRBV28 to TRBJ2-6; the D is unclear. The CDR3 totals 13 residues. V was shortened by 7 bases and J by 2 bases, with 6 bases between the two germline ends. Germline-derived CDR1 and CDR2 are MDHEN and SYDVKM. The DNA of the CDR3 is TGTGCCAGCATGAGCGCTGGGGCCAACGTCCTGACTTTC. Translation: CASMSAGANVLTF.

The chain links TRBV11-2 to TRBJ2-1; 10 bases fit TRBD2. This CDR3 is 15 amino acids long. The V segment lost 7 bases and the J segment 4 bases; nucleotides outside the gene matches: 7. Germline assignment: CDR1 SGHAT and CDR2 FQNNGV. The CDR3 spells CASTRASGSYNEQFF. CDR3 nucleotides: TGTGCCAGCACTAGAGCTAGCGGGAGTTACAATGAGCAGTTCTTC.

CDR3 in amino acids: CASSPAPGQGTDTQYF. The CDR3 nucleotides read TGTGCCAGCAGCCCCGCCCCGGGACAAGGCACAGATACGCAGTATTTT. The chain recombines TRBV7-7 with TRBJ2-3; TRBD1 might be the D (6 bases). Germline V gene sequence: CDR1 SSHAT, CDR2 FNYEAQ (reference sequence). Trimming removed 5 bases from V and 1 base from J, with 16 bases in between. The CDR3 covers 16 residues.

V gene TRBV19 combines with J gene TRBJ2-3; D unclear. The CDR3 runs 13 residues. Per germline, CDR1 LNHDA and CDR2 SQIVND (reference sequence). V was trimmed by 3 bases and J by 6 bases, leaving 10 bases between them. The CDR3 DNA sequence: TGTGCCAGTAGTATCGGTCTTATGGATACGCAGTATTTT. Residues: CASSIGLMDTQYF.

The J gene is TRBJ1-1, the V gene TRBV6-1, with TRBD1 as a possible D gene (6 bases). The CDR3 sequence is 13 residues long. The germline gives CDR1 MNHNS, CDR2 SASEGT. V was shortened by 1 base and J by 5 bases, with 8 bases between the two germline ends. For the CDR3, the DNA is TGTGCCAGCAGTGAAGTTAGGGGGACTGAAGCTTTCTTT. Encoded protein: CASSEVRGTEAFF.

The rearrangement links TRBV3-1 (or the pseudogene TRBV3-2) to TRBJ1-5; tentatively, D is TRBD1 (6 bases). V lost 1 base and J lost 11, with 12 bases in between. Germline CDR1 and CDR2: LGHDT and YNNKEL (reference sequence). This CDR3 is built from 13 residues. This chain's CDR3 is CASSQAGGGAQHF. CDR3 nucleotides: TGTGCCAGCAGCCAAGCGGGGGGCGGTGCCCAGCATTTT.

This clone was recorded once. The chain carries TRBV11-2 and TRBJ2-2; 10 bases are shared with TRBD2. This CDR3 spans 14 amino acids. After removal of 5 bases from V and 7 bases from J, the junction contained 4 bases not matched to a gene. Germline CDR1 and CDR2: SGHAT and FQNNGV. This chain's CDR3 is CASSVSGRHGELFF. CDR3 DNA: TGTGCCAGCAGCGTTAGCGGGAGGCACGGGGAGCTGTTTTTT.

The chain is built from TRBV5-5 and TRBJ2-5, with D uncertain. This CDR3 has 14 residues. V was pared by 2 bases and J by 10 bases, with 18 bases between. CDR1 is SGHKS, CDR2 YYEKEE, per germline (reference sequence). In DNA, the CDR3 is TGTGCCAGCAGCTTTGTAGCCGATGGTGTTGGCCAGTACTTC. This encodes CASSFVADGVGQYF.

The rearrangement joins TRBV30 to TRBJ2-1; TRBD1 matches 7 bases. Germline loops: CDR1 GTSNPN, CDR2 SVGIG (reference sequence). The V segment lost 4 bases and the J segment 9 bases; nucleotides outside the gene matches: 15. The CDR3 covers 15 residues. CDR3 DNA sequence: TGTGCCTGGACAGCAGGGACAGAGTTTATTTTTGAGCAGTTCTTC. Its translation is CAWTAGTEFIFEQFF.

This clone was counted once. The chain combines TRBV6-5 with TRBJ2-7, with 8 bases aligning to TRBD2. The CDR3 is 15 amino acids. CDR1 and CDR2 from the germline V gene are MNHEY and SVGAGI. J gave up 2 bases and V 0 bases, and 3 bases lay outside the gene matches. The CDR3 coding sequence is TGTGCCAGCAGTTACTCGACTAGCGTAACCTACGAGCAGTACTTC. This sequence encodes CASSYSTSVTYEQYF.

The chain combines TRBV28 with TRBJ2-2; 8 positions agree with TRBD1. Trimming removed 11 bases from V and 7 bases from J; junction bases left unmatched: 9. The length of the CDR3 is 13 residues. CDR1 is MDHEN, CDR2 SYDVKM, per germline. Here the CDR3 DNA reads TGTGCCTTGGGACAGGCCATGGGCGGGGAGCTGTTTTTT. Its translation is CALGQAMGGELFF.

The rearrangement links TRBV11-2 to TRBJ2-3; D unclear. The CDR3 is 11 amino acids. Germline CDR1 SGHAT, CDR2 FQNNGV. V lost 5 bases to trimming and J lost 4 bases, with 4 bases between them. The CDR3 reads CASSPSDTQYF. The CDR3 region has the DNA TGTGCCAGCAGCCCCTCAGATACGCAGTATTTT.